The 13 T cell receptor beta chains below were found in one sample sequenced in a study of blood T cell repertoires in COVID-19. Measured with immunoSEQ multiplex PCR; TCRdb has only the in-frame clones, and not every one. Here the sample spans 120,000 to 150,000 clones, around 84% being singletons. Material: peripheral blood. The receptors shown here come from a human donor with acute or convalescent COVID-19. The donor label of this sample is uncertain.

The chain uses TRBV3-1 (or the pseudogene TRBV3-2) and TRBJ2-7; 7 bases align to TRBD1. CDR1 is LGHDT, CDR2 YNNKEL, per germline (reference sequence). The V gene end was trimmed by 4 bases and the J gene end by 3 bases; junction bases not matched to a gene: 6. The CDR3 is made up of 14 amino acids. CDR3 nucleotides: TGTGCCAGCAGCCCGCCCACAGGGGTCTACGAGCAGTACTTC. Amino acid sequence: CASSPPTGVYEQYF.

The rearrangement joins TRBV19 to TRBJ2-3; possible D gene TRBD2, 6 bases. The V gene's germline CDR1 is LNHDA and CDR2 SQIVND (reference sequence). Trimming took off 5 bases at V and 0 bases at J, with 12 bases between the two ends. This CDR3 spans 15 amino acids. The CDR3 loop reads CASSVGTHSTDTQYF. CDR3 DNA: TGTGCCAGTAGTGTCGGGACTCACAGCACAGATACGCAGTATTTT.

V gene TRBV9 combines with J gene TRBJ2-5, with 7 positions matching TRBD2. Trimming removed 0 bases from V and 0 bases from J; junction bases left unmatched: 2. The length of the CDR3 is 15 residues. CDR1 is SGDLS, CDR2 YYNGEE, per germline. Here the CDR3 DNA reads TGTGCCAGCAGCGTAGTAGGGACTAACCAAGAGACCCAGTACTTC. Protein sequence: CASSVVGTNQETQYF.

This CDR3 reads CASSYTDTYNSPLHF. CDR3 DNA sequence: TGTGCCAGCAGTTACACTGACACGTATAATTCACCCCTCCACTTT. V gene TRBV6-6 combines with J gene TRBJ1-6; D not resolved. V was cut by 2 bases and J by 4 bases, with 9 bases left in between. The CDR3 spans 15 residues. CDR1 and CDR2 (germline): MNHNY, SVGAGI (reference sequence).

V and J are TRBV5-4 and TRBJ1-4; no reliable D call. Germline V gene lookup returns CDR1 SGHNT and CDR2 YYREEE (reference sequence). The CDR3 covers 14 residues. Trimming took 1 base from V and 8 from J, leaving 12 bases between them. The CDR3 DNA is TGTGCCAGCAGCTTGAAAACTGGGGAGGAAAAACTGTTTTTT. Translation gives CASSLKTGEEKLFF.

This clone was found once. The rearrangement uses TRBV6-5 and TRBJ2-1; 8 nucleotides match TRBD1. Looked up from germline, CDR1 is MNHEY and CDR2 is SVGAGI. Germline trimming cut 6 bases from V and 4 bases from J; bases unmatched to any gene: 5. The CDR3 runs 14 residues. The CDR3 loop reads CASSRGQDYNEQFF. CDR3 nucleotide sequence: TGTGCCAGCAGCCGGGGACAGGATTACAATGAGCAGTTCTTC.

The rearrangement links TRBV15 to TRBJ2-1; perhaps TRBD2 as D (7 bases). Trimming removed 1 base from V and 3 bases from J, with 13 bases in between. This CDR3 contains 16 residues. Germline lookup yields CDR1 LNHNV and CDR2 YYDKDF (reference sequence). As DNA, the CDR3 is TGTGCCACCAGCAGAGTTGCGGGGGCCGACTACAATGAGCAGTTCTTC. Translating it yields CATSRVAGADYNEQFF.

This chain links TRBV20-1 with TRBJ1-2, with 12 bases aligning to TRBD1. CDR3 length: 16 residues. Germline lookup yields CDR1 DFQATT and CDR2 SNEGSKA (reference sequence). The junction had 13 bases not matched to a gene; V was cut back by 3 bases and J by 8 bases. The CDR3 sequence is CSASIGTGGRKSGYTF. The CDR3 coding sequence is TGCAGTGCTAGTATTGGGACAGGGGGCAGAAAGAGCGGCTACACCTTC.

This chain connects TRBV6-6 to TRBJ1-2; a weak D match, TRBD1 (6 bases). Trimming removed 1 base from V and 7 bases from J, with 13 bases in between. Germline loops: CDR1 MNHNY, CDR2 SVGAGI (reference sequence). The CDR3 runs 14 residues. Here the CDR3 reads CASSYYQTDSGYTF. The CDR3 DNA sequence: TGTGCCAGCAGTTACTACCAAACGGACAGTGGCTACACCTTC.

The rearrangement links TRBV29-1 to TRBJ1-2; 7 bases line up with TRBD1. Germline V gene data show CDR1 as SQVTM and CDR2 as ANQGSEA. The V segment lost 8 bases and the J segment 0 bases; nucleotides outside the gene matches: 6. There are 13 residues in the CDR3. The CDR3 is CSLRTGANYGYTF. The CDR3 DNA reads as TGCAGCCTCCGGACAGGAGCTAACTATGGCTACACCTTC.

This chain connects TRBV19 to TRBJ1-3; 8 positions match TRBD1. In germline, CDR1 is LNHDA, CDR2 SQIVND (reference sequence). Unmatched junction bases numbered 9, after V lost 8 bases and J lost 3 bases. The CDR3 spans 15 residues. For the CDR3, the DNA is TGTGCCAGTGGAGACAGGGGCGTAAGTGGAAACACCATATATTTT. It translates to CASGDRGVSGNTIYF.

V and J are TRBV11-3 and TRBJ2-1; the D gene is possibly TRBD1 (5 bases). CDR3 length equals 13 residues. V was pared by 5 bases and J by 8 bases, with 13 bases between. Germline V gene sequence: CDR1 SGHNT, CDR2 YENEEA. CDR3 residues: CASSQGGRYEQFF. The CDR3 DNA reads as TGTGCCAGCAGCCAGGGTGGGCGTTATGAGCAGTTCTTC.

The chain employs TRBV19 and TRBJ1-1; perhaps TRBD1 as D (5 bases). CDR1 LNHDA and CDR2 SQIVND come from the germline V gene (reference sequence). This CDR3 has 15 amino acids. Deletions cut 5 bases from V and 0 bases from J, with 13 bases between. CDR3 amino acids: CASSSVAGMNTEAFF. CDR3 nucleotides: TGTGCCAGTAGTTCCGTGGCAGGGATGAACACTGAAGCTTTCTTT.